This section outlines one TCR beta chain sequence together with its context. Sequencing was performed with immunoSEQ multiplex PCR; in TCRdb, only in-frame clones are kept and a portion is missing. The sample has around 510,000 clones, around 96% seen once; the top ten hold about 0.068%. The data are from a study of shared clonotypes between healthy human individuals. Material: naive CD4+ T cells sorted from blood. The subset was: CD45RA+ positively selected. The clonotype comes from a woman aged 25 to 39 in good health.

As DNA, the CDR3 is TGTGCCTCTGTCGTAGCGGGAGGAAGGGAGCAGTTCTTC. This translates into CASVVAGGREQFF. The chain is built from TRBV30 and TRBJ2-1, with TRBD2 matching 10 bases. The CDR3 loop spans 13 amino acids. V gave up 7 bases and J gave up 10 bases; unmatched junction bases: 10. The germline V gene encodes CDR1 GTSNPN and CDR2 SVGIG (reference sequence).